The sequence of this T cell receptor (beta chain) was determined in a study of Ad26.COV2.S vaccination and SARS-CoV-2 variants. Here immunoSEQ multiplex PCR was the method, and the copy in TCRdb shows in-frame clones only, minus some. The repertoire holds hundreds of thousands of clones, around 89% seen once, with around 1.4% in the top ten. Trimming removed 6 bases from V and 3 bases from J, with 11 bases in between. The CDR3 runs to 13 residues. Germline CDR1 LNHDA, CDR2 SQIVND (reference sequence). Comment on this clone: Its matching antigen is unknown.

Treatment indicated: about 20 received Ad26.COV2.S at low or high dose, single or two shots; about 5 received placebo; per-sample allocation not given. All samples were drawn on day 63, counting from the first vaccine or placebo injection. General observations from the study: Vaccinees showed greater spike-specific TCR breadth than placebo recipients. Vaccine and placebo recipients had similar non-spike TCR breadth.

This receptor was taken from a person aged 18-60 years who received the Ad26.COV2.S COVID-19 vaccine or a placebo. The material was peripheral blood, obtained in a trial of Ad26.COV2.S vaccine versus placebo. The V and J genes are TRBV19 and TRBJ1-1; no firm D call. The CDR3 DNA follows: TGTGCCAGTAGATCGTCTCTGGACACTGAAGCTTTCTTT. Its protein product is CASRSSLDTEAFF.